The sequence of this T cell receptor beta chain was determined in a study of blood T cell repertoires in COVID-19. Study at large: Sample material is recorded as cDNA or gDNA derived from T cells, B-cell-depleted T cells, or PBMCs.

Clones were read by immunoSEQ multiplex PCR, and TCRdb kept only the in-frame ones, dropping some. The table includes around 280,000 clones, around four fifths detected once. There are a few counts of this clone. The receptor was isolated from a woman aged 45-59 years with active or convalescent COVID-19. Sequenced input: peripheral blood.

CDR3 residues: CASSVGTSGRAADTQYF. In DNA, the CDR3 is TGTGCCAGCAGCGTAGGTACTAGCGGGAGGGCAGCAGATACGCAGTATTTT. The rearrangement links TRBV9 to TRBJ2-3; the match to TRBD2 covers 13 bases. Germline V CDR1 and CDR2: SGDLS, YYNGEE. The CDR3 is 17 residues long. V lost 0 bases and J lost 4; bases outside the gene matches: 5.